This TCR beta chain derives from a study of T cells in Graves' hyperthyroidism and ophthalmopathy. Study observations and caveats: Within blood appeared most thyroid clonotypes that had expanded above 0.001.

The CDR3 contains 12 residues. Germline loops: CDR1 LGHDT, CDR2 YNNKEL (reference sequence). TCR beta CDR3 sequences were amplified from RNA transcripts. The TCR CDR3 was amplified in a first-round RT-PCR using the HTBI primer set. TCRdb independently ran MiXCR on the multiplex PCR reads; one entry per CDR3 protein. The sample contains roughly 420,000 distinct CDR3 sequences, more than 15% of which appear only once. This clonotype was recorded many times. Its specificity is unknown. The junction does not match germline at one end; this may be a read error. This sequence was found in a woman aged 18-29 years with Graves' hyperthyroidism. The sequencing input was blood. The chain uses TRBV3-1 and TRBJ2-7, with D perhaps matching TRBD1 (6 bases). The CDR3 sequence is CASSRGHALLDF. CDR3 nucleotide sequence: TGTGCCAGCAGCCGGGGACACGCGTTGTTGGACTTC.